This entry is about one T cell receptor (beta chain). Its antigen is not known. These data originate in a study of cytomegalovirus exposure and HLA in healthy donors. There are 11 residues in the CDR3. V shed 6 bases and J 3 bases; nucleotides not matched to a gene: 0. Looked up from germline, CDR1 is SQVTM and CDR2 is ANQGSEA. A multiplex PCR was run with 60 Vbeta primers and 13 Jbeta primers. The method was immunoSEQ multiplex PCR; TCRdb's version includes in-frame clones alone and lacks a portion of them. The table records about 150,000 clones, over 70% of them present only once. The study, taken as a whole, reports: The authors enumerated 180 or so TCR beta chains as linked to cytomegalovirus.

This sequence was found in a woman aged 45 to 65 in good health and CMV-seropositive. The sample comprised PBMCs. The chain combines TRBV29-1 with TRBJ2-5; 8 bases are shared with TRBD2. In DNA form, the CDR3 reads TGCAGCGTGACTAGCGAAGAGACCCAGTACTTC. It codes for CSVTSEETQYF.